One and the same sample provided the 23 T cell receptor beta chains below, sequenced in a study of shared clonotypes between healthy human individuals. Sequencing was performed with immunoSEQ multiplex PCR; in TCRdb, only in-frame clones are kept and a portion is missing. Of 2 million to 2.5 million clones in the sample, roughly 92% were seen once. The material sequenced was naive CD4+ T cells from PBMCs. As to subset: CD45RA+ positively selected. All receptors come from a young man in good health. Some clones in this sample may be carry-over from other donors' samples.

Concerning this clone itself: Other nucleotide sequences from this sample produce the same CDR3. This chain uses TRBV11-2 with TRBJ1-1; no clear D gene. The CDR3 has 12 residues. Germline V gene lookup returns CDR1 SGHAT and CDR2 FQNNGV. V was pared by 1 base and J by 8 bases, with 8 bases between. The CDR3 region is CASSLAGGEAFF. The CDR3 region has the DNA TGTGCCAGCAGCTTAGCGGGCGGGGAAGCTTTCTTT.

This CDR3 reads CASSQIGDTQYF. The CDR3 DNA reads as TGTGCCAGCAGTCAGATAGGAGATACGCAGTATTTT. The V call is TRBV6-6, the J call TRBJ2-3; D not resolved. This CDR3 contains 12 residues. The V end was cut by 5 bases, the J end by 5 bases, with 8 bases between. The germline gives CDR1 MNHNY, CDR2 SVGAGI (reference sequence).

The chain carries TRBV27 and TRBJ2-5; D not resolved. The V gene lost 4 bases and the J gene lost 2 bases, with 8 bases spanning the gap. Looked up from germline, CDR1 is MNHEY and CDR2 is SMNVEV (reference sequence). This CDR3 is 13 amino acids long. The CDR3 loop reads CASSSLSQETQYF. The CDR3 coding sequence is TGTGCCAGCAGTTCCCTGTCGCAAGAGACCCAGTACTTC.

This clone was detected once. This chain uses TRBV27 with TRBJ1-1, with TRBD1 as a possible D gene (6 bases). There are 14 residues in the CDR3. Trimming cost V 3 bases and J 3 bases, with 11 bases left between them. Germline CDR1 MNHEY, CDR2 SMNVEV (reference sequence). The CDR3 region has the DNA TGTGCCAGCAGTTTTCAGGGGTTGGACACTGAAGCTTTCTTT. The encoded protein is CASSFQGLDTEAFF.

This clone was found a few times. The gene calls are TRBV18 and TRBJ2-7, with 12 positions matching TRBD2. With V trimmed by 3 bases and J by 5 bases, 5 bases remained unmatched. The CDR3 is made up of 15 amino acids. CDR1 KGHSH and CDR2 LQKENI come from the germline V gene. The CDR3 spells CASSPRLAGAHEQYF. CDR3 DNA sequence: TGTGCCAGCTCACCGCGACTAGCGGGAGCGCACGAGCAGTACTTC.

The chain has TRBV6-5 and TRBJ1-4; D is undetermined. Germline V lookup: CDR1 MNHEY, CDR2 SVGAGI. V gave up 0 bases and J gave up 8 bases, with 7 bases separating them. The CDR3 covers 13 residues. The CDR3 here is CASSYSVEEKLFF. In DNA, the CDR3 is TGTGCCAGCAGTTACTCAGTGGAGGAAAAACTGTTTTTT.

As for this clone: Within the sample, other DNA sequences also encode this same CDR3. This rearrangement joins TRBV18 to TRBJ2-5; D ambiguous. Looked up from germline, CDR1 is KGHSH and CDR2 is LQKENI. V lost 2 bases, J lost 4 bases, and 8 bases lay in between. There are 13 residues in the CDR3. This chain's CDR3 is CASSPGSRETQYF. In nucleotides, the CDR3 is TGTGCCAGCTCACCAGGGTCGAGAGAGACCCAGTACTTC.

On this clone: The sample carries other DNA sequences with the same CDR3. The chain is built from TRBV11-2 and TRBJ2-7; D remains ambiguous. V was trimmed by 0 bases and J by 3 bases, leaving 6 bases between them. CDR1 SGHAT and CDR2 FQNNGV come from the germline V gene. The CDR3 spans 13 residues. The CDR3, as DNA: TGTGCCAGCAGCTTAGACCACAGCTACGAGCAGTACTTC. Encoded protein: CASSLDHSYEQYF.

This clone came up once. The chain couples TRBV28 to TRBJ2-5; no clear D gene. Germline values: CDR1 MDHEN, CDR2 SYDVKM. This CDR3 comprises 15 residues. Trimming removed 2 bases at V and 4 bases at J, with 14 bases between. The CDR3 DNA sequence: TGTGCCAGCAGTTTAGCTGTTCCCGGCCGAGAGACCCAGTACTTC. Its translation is CASSLAVPGRETQYF.

CDR3 region: CASSWGPSGQETQYF. The DNA for the CDR3 is TGTGCCAGCAGCTGGGGACCTAGCGGGCAAGAGACCCAGTACTTC. The V gene is TRBV11-2, the J gene TRBJ2-5; TRBD2 matches at 8 bases. The CDR3 consists of 15 residues. Looked up from germline, CDR1 is SGHAT and CDR2 is FQNNGV. The J segment lost 2 bases and the V segment lost 4 bases, leaving 6 bases of the junction unmatched.

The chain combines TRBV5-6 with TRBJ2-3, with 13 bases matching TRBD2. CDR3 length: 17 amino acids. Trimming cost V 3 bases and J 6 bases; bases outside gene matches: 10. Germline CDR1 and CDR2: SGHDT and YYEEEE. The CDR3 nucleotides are TGTGCCAGCAGCTCCGGACTAGCGGGAGTGTCGTGGGATACGCAGTATTTT. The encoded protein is CASSSGLAGVSWDTQYF.

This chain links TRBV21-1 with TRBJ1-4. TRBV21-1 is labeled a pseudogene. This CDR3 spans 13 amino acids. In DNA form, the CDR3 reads TGTGCCATTGGCGGGGGTAATGATGAAAAACTGTTTTTT. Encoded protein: CAIGGGNDEKLFF.

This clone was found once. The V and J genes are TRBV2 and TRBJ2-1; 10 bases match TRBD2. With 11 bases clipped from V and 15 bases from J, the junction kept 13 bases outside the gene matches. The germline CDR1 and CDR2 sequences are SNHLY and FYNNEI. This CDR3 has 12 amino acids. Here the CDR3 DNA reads TGTGCCGGCGCGGGGCTAGCGGGAGTCGTGTTCTTC. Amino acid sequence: CAGAGLAGVVFF.

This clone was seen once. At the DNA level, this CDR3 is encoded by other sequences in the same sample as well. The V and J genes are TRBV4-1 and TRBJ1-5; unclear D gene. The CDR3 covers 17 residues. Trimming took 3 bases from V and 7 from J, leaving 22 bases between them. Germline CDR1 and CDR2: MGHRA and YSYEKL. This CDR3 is CASSHGIAEEGEQPQHF. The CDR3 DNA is TGCGCCAGCAGCCACGGAATCGCAGAGGAGGGTGAACAGCCCCAGCATTTT.

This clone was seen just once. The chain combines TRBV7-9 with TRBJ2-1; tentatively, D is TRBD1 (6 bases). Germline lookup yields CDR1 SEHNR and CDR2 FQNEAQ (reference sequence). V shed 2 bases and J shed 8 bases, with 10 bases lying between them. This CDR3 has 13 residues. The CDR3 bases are TGTGCCAGCAGCTTAAATGCAGGGGATGAGCAGTTCTTC. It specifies CASSLNAGDEQFF.

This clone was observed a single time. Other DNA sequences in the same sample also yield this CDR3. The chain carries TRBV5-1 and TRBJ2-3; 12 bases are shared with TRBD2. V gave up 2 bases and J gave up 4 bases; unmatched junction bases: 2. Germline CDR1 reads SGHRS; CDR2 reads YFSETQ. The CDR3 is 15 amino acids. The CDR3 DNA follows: TGCGCCAGCAGCTTACTAGCGGGAGGCGCAGATACGCAGTATTTT. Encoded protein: CASSLLAGGADTQYF.

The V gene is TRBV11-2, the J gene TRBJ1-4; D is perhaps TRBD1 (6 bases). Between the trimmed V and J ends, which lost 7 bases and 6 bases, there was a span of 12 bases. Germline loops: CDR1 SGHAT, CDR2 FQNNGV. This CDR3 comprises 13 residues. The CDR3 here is CASTGQQHEKLFF. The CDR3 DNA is TGTGCCAGCACCGGACAGCAGCATGAAAAACTGTTTTTT.

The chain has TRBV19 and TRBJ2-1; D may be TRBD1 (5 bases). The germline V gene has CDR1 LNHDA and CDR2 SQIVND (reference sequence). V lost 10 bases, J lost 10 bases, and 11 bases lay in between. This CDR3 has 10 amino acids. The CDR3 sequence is CATLKGEQFF. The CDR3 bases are TGTGCCACTCTGAAGGGGGAGCAGTTCTTC.

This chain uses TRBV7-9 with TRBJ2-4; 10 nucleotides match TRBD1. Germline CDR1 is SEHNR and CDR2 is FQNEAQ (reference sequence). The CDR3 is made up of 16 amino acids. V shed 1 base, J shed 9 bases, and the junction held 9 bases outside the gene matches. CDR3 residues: CASSLVSGTGVGIQYF. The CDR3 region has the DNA TGTGCCAGCAGCTTAGTGTCCGGGACAGGGGTTGGCATTCAGTACTTC.

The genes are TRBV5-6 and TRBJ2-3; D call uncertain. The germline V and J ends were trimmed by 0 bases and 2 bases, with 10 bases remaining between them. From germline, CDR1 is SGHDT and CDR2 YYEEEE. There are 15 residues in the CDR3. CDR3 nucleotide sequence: TGTGCCAGCAGCTTGGTCGGCCTACCCACAGATACGCAGTATTTT. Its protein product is CASSLVGLPTDTQYF.

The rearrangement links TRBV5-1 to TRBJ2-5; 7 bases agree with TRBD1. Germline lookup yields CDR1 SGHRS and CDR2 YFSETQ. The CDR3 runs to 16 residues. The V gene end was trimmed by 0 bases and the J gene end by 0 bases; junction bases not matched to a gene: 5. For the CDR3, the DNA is TGCGCCAGCAGCTTGGCCGGCAGGGGGTACCAAGAGACCCAGTACTTC. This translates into CASSLAGRGYQETQYF.

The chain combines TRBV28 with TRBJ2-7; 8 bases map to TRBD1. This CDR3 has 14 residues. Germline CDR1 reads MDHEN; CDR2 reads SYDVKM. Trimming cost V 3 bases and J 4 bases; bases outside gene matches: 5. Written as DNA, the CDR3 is TGTGCCAGCAGTTTCAGGGGGCGCGTATACGAGCAGTACTTC. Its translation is CASSFRGRVYEQYF.

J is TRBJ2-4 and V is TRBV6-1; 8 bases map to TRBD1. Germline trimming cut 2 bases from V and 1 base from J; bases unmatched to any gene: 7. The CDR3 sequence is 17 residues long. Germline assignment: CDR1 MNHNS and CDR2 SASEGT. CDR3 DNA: TGTGCCAGCAGTGAATTCCAGGGGGCTGGGGCCAAAAACATTCAGTACTTC. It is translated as CASSEFQGAGAKNIQYF.